The following is a T cell receptor (beta chain) sequence with its context. No cognate antigen has been identified for it. Base qualities are not at hand, and no much larger clone is one base apart. Per the germline V gene, MDHEN is the CDR1 and SYDVKM is the CDR2. The CDR3 starts with the cysteine, ends with the phenylalanine, and has 12 residues. Of all the DNA, just the CDR3 is kept, 36 bases in frame from base 1. Trimming at the junction amounts to 2 bases on V and 9 bases on J, and the germline ends lie 11 bases apart. These data come from a study of a mutant IDH1 vaccine in newly diagnosed glioma (dated by TCRdb to about 2021). Study-wide context: Across visits V03 through V10, patients got a total of eight vaccinations, given in weeks 1, 3, 5, 7, 11, 15, 19 and 23. In the chemotherapy-containing groups, vaccination started alongside temozolomide cycles, whereas in patients who had radiotherapy alone it started 4-6 weeks after radiotherapy. Of the approximately 30 treated patients, about 62% were male and approximately 38% were female, and the mean age was roughly 38 years. Before enrollment, patients had received standard therapy of radiotherapy alone, temozolomide alone, or radiochemotherapy with temozolomide; most received the combination. Peripheral blood samples were drawn at six visits, namely V03 (baseline), V05, V07, V10, V12 and V13. Longitudinal TCRB deep sequencing was performed for some 25 treated patients wherever samples were available for exploratory analyses.

Read against the paper, the sample's time point label means: week 11, during vaccination. Each vaccine dose, consisting of 300 ug of a 20-mer mutant IDH1 peptide in Montanide, was administered subcutaneously with topical imiquimod. Newly diagnosed WHO grade 3 or 4 IDH1-mutant astrocytomas showing loss of nuclear ATRX were present in the donors. The samples were drawn from NOA16, a multicentre, single-arm, open-label phase I trial in Germany that tested a mutant IDH1 peptide vaccine in humans for the first time. Genomic DNA for TCRB sequencing was extracted from EDTA blood using the DNeasy Blood and Tissue Kit. Library preparation employed the immunoSEQ multiplex PCR assay. The hsTCRB Kit was used according to the manufacturer's protocol to amplify rearranged TCR beta chain sequences. An Illumina MiSeq was used to sequence the TCRB libraries. The paper's data handling went like this. Demultiplexing, trimming and gene mapping were performed with the kit vendor's proprietary platform. As stored in TCRdb, this immuneACCESS dataset retains in-frame rearrangements with V and J assigned. A fraction of the clones does not appear; measured against another copy, unresolved V genes explain less than half of the discrepancy, and the remainder lacks a known reason. V, J and clone size are those of that table, while D and trimming were read from the DNA. Within this sample are under 150,000 clones, with 90% of them counted one time only. 0.5% to 0.65% of the sample belongs to the ten largest clones.

What the research found in general, with its limitations: Pseudoprogression appeared unrelated to alterations in the top peripheral T cell clonotypes detected by TCRB sequencing. Availability determined which PBMC samples were chosen for TCRB deep sequencing. Immune responses induced by the vaccine were seen in over 90% of patients across multiple MHC alleles. The authors noted that analyses of patient blood samples could not be reproduced because of sample limitations.

This sequence uses TRBV28 and TRBJ2-7; 5 matching bases give a weak D call of TRBD1. This clonotype was obtained from a woman between 45 and 65 years old with glioma. Sequenced material: PBMCs, taken from a glioma patient whose treatment included an IDH1 peptide vaccine. CDR3 region: CASSLARVGQYF. The bases read TGTGCCAGCAGTTTAGCCAGGGTAGGGCAGTACTTC. This CDR3, with the reference TRBV28 and TRBJ2-7 proteins standing in past its ends, gives the full variable domain DVKVTQSSRYLVKRTGEKVFLECVQDMDHENMFWYRQDPGLGLRLIYFSYDVKMKEKGDIPEGYSVSREKKERFSLILESASTNQTSMYLCASSLARVGQYFGPGTRLTVT.